Listed below are T cell receptor beta chains from one sample, sequenced in a study of T cell responses to AZD1222 COVID-19 vaccine. Produced via immunoSEQ multiplex PCR; TCRdb's table is partial and in-frame only. The table has about 130,000 clones, roughly nine tenths seen once. Sequences were derived from peripheral blood, sampled on day 0 of AZD1222 vaccination. These receptors were collected from an adult in good health. Each CDR3 is given with its conserved first and last residue. The D gene is left open where the match is weak. Clone sizes are given selectively: once, few, many, or a class where the clone is expanded.

cdr3_length	d_call	v_call	j_call	clone_size	cdr3_aa	cdr3_nt
16	.	TRBV24-1	TRBJ2-5	.	CATSDEDRFKMETQYF	TGTGCCACCAGTGATGAGGATAGGTTCAAAATGGAGACCCAGTACTTC
14	TRBD1	TRBV28	TRBJ1-2	.	CASSPRTGDGGYTF	TGTGCCAGCAGTCCCCGGACAGGGGATGGGGGCTACACCTTC
17	TRBD1	TRBV30	TRBJ1-6	.	CAWSTTLPGQGHSPLHF	TGTGCCTGGAGTACCACCCTCCCGGGACAGGGTCATTCACCCCTCCACTTT
17	TRBD1	TRBV18	TRBJ2-6	once	CASSTRPTGTGANVLTF	TGTGCCAGCTCAACCCGCCCGACAGGGACCGGGGCCAACGTCCTGACTTTC
15	.	TRBV28	TRBJ1-4	.	CASSPGGATNEKLFF	TGTGCCAGCAGCCCTGGGGGGGCAACTAATGAAAAACTGTTTTTT
15	TRBD2	TRBV6-2/TRBV6-3	TRBJ2-2	.	CASSSFGGAGGELFF	TGTGCCAGCAGTTCATTCGGGGGGGCCGGCGGGGAGCTGTTTTTT
17	TRBD2	TRBV7-6	TRBJ2-5	.	CASSLRLAGALEETQYF	TGTGCCAGCAGCTTGCGACTAGCGGGGGCCCTGGAAGAGACCCAGTACTTC
17	TRBD1	TRBV2	TRBJ1-6	.	CASRETGQYSYNSPLHF	TGTGCCAGCAGGGAAACGGGACAGTACTCCTATAATTCACCCCTCCACTTT
16	TRBD1	TRBV4-1	TRBJ2-1	.	CASSLVGTATYNEQFF	TGCGCCAGCAGCCTAGTAGGGACAGCCACCTACAATGAGCAGTTCTTC
12	.	TRBV10-3	TRBJ1-2	.	CAISERRDGYTF	TGTGCCATCAGTGAGAGAAGGGATGGCTACACCTTC
13	.	TRBV2	TRBJ2-5	.	CASRVLEGETQYF	TGTGCCAGCAGGGTGTTGGAGGGGGAGACCCAGTACTTC
13	.	TRBV7-9	TRBJ1-1	.	CASSDEMNTEAFF	TGTGCCAGCAGCGACGAAATGAACACTGAAGCTTTCTTT
15	.	TRBV3-1/TRBV3-2	TRBJ1-6	.	CASSQGTVNNSPLHF	TGTGCCAGCAGCCAAGGGACAGTTAATAATTCACCCCTCCACTTT
19	.	TRBV11-2	TRBJ1-2	.	CASSSSFRQQVKPNYGYTF	TGTGCCAGCAGCTCTTCATTCCGACAGCAAGTTAAACCTAACTATGGCTACACCTTC
20	.	TRBV11-3	TRBJ1-5	once	CASSLRGWRIHTTRNQPQHF	TGTGCCAGCAGCTTAAGGGGTTGGAGGATTCACACCACTCGAAATCAGCCCCAGCATTTT
13	.	TRBV3-1/TRBV3-2	TRBJ2-3	.	CASSHAPGDTQYF	TGTGCCAGCAGCCATGCACCAGGGGATACGCAGTATTTT
11	.	TRBV18	TRBJ2-5	.	CASSPQETQYF	TGTGCCAGCTCACCCCAAGAGACCCAGTACTTC
14	TRBD1	TRBV7-9	TRBJ2-1	.	CASSLAYRGNEQFF	TGTGCCAGCAGCTTAGCGTACAGGGGGAATGAGCAGTTCTTC
13	.	TRBV5-1	TRBJ1-1	.	CASSPGRYTEAFF	TGCGCCAGCAGTCCGGGACGGTACACTGAAGCTTTCTTT
14	.	TRBV7-9	TRBJ1-5	.	CASSLETEYQPQHF	TGTGCCAGCAGCTTAGAAACAGAGTATCAGCCCCAGCATTTT
15	TRBD1	TRBV10-3	TRBJ1-5	.	CAIKPGTGGDQPQHF	TGTGCCATCAAGCCCGGGACAGGGGGCGACCAGCCCCAGCATTTT
17	TRBD1	TRBV30	TRBJ1-2	.	CAWSSRDRASDYYGYTF	TGTGCCTGGAGTTCACGGGACAGGGCGAGTGACTACTATGGCTACACCTTC
13	.	TRBV5-5	TRBJ1-2	.	CASSSQVDYGYTF	TGTGCCAGCAGCTCACAGGTGGACTATGGCTACACCTTC
15	.	TRBV25-1	TRBJ2-7	.	CASSPRPGTQYEQYF	TGTGCCAGCAGTCCACGACCCGGGACACAGTACGAGCAGTACTTC
15	.	TRBV4-3	TRBJ1-1	.	CASSDPGTMNTEAFF	TGCGCCAGCAGCGATCCCGGGACAATGAACACTGAAGCTTTCTTT
16	TRBD1	TRBV12-5	TRBJ2-7	.	CASGPKPGTGLYEQYF	TGTGCTAGTGGCCCAAAACCCGGGACAGGGTTGTACGAGCAGTACTTC
13	TRBD1	TRBV12-3/TRBV12-4	TRBJ1-2	.	CASRRTGGPGYTF	TGTGCCAGCAGGAGAACAGGGGGCCCTGGCTACACCTTC
12	TRBD1	TRBV7-9	TRBJ2-5	few	CASSLDRTGGYF	TGTGCCAGCAGCCTAGACCGGACAGGGGGGTACTTC
15	.	TRBV9	TRBJ1-2	.	CASSVGTASNYGYTF	TGTGCCAGCAGCGTTGGGACGGCTTCTAACTATGGCTACACCTTC
14	TRBD1	TRBV7-9	TRBJ1-1	.	CASSLGQGSTEAFF	TGTGCCAGCAGCTTAGGACAGGGGAGCACTGAAGCTTTCTTT
13	.	TRBV12-3/TRBV12-4	TRBJ1-1	.	CASSPGGATEAFF	TGTGCCAGCAGTCCCGGGGGGGCGACTGAAGCTTTCTTT
14	.	TRBV11-2	TRBJ2-5	.	CASSLVSSQETQYF	TGTGCCAGCAGCTTAGTTTCCAGCCAAGAGACCCAGTACTTC
15	TRBD1	TRBV6-5	TRBJ2-7	few	CASRDRGQGGDEQYF	TGTGCCAGCAGAGACAGGGGGCAGGGAGGCGACGAGCAGTACTTC
15	.	TRBV6-2/TRBV6-3	TRBJ1-3	.	CASSRGPYSGNTIYF	TGTGCCAGCAGCCGCGGCCCATACTCTGGAAACACCATATATTTT
15	TRBD1	TRBV6-5	TRBJ1-1	.	CASSFGDSFNTEAFF	TGTGCCAGCAGTTTTGGGGACAGTTTCAACACTGAAGCTTTCTTT
11	.	TRBV12-3/TRBV12-4	TRBJ2-5	once	CASSESETQYF	TGTGCCAGCAGTGAATCAGAGACCCAGTACTTC
15	TRBD1	TRBV5-1	TRBJ1-5	few	CASSFPGQVWQPQHF	TGCGCCAGCAGCTTTCCGGGACAGGTGTGGCAGCCCCAGCATTTT
13	TRBD1	TRBV9	TRBJ1-2	.	CASSVAQGDGYTF	TGTGCCAGCAGCGTAGCGCAGGGGGATGGCTACACCTTC
21	TRBD2	TRBV7-6	TRBJ2-3	.	CASSLELIGTSGPYPTDTQYF	TGTGCCAGCAGCTTAGAATTAATAGGGACTAGCGGCCCTTACCCCACAGATACGCAGTATTTT
13	TRBD1	TRBV2	TRBJ1-5	.	CASTRQGSQPQHF	TGTGCCAGCACCCGACAGGGAAGTCAGCCCCAGCATTTT
14	TRBD1	TRBV3-1/TRBV3-2	TRBJ1-3	.	CASHTGGGGNTIYF	TGTGCCAGTCACACAGGGGGAGGTGGAAACACCATATATTTT
13	.	TRBV7-8	TRBJ2-2	.	CASSLVDTGELFF	TGTGCCAGCAGCTTAGTTGATACCGGGGAGCTGTTTTTT